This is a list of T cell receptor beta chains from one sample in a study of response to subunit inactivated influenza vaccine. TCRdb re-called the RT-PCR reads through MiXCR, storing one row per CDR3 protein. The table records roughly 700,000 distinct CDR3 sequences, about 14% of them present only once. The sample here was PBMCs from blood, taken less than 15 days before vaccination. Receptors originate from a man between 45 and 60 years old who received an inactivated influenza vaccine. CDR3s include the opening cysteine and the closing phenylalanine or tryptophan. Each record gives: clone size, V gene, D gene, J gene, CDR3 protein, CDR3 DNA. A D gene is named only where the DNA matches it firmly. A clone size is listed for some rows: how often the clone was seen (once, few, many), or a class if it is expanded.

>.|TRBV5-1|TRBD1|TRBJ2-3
CASSLGTGARTDTQYF
TGCGCCAGCAGCTTGGGGACAGGGGCACGCACAGATACGCAGTATTTT
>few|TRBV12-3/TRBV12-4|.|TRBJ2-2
CASSLSIGELFF
TGTGCCAGCAGTCTCAGTATCGGGGAGCTGTTTTTT
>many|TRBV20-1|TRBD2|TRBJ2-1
CSARRTSPNEQFF
TGCAGTGCTAGAAGGACTAGCCCCAATGAGCAGTTCTTC
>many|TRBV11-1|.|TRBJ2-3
CASSFADPTDTQYF
TGTGCCAGCAGCTTCGCCGATCCCACAGATACGCAGTATTTT
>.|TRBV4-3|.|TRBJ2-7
CASSQVLLGGQFTYEQYF
TGCGCCAGCAGCCAAGTGTTGCTCGGGGGACAGTTCACCTACGAGCAGTACTTC
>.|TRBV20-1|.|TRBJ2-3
CSASAEPTDTQYF
TGCAGCGCCTCAGCAGAGCCCACAGATACGCAGTATTTT
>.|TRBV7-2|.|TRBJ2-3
CASSLSLGAAHTDTQYF
TGTGCCAGCAGCTTAAGTTTAGGAGCAGCTCACACAGATACGCAGTATTTT
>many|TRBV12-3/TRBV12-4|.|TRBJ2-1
CASTSDYGGEQFF
TGTGCCAGTACATCTGACTACGGCGGGGAGCAGTTCTTC
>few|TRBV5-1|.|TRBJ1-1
CASREAGATEAFF
TGCGCCAGCAGGGAAGCAGGGGCCACTGAAGCTTTCTTT
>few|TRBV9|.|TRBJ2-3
CASSVEGGTLATQYF
TGTGCCAGCAGCGTAGAAGGGGGGACCTTAGCAACGCAGTATTTT